The T cell receptor (beta chain) under discussion was sequenced for a study of T cells in Graves' hyperthyroidism and ophthalmopathy. The CDR3 is 16 residues long. V lost 3 bases and J lost 4; bases outside the gene matches: 7. Germline CDR1 SGDLS, CDR2 YYNGEE. This clonotype was seen ten or more times. Template material for amplifying TCR beta CDR3 regions consisted of RNA transcripts. The HTBI primer set was used in a first-round RT-PCR of the TCR CDR3. TCRdb independently ran MiXCR on the multiplex PCR reads; one entry per CDR3 protein. The sample includes about 400,000 distinct CDR3 sequences, over 12% of them seen just once. The authors took PBMCs from 8.5 to 10 ml fresh peripheral blood.

The receptor was isolated from a woman between 55 and 75 years old with Graves' ophthalmopathy. The gene calls are TRBV9 and TRBJ2-3; TRBD2 matches 11 bases. Input material: blood. The CDR3 bases are TGTGCCAGCAGCGCGGGACTAGCGGATCACGCAGATACGCAGTATTTT. Translated: CASSAGLADHADTQYF. The variable domain in full, with the rest retrieved from reference TRBV9 and TRBJ2-3, is DSGVTQTPKHLITATGQRVTLRCSPRSGDLSVYWYQQSLDQGLQFLIQYYNGEERAKGNILERFSAQQFPDLHSELNLSSLELGDSALYFCASSAGLADHADTQYFGPGTRLTVL.